This TCR beta chain comes out of a study of technical replicates of blood from a few donors. Deletions cut 4 bases from V and 3 bases from J, with 7 bases between. The germline gives CDR1 SNHLY, CDR2 FYNNEI. The CDR3 totals 12 residues. The repertoire was sequenced with immunoSEQ multiplex PCR; TCRdb's copy has only in-frame clones and lacks some. The table has around 50,000 clones, about 96% seen once. The source of this sequence is a human donor in good health. The J gene is TRBJ2-7, the V gene TRBV2; D is perhaps TRBD1 (5 bases). Sequenced material: T cells isolated from PBMCs. The CDR3 reads CASSGTGYEQYF. The CDR3 coding sequence is TGTGCCAGCAGTGGTACAGGCTACGAGCAGTACTTC.